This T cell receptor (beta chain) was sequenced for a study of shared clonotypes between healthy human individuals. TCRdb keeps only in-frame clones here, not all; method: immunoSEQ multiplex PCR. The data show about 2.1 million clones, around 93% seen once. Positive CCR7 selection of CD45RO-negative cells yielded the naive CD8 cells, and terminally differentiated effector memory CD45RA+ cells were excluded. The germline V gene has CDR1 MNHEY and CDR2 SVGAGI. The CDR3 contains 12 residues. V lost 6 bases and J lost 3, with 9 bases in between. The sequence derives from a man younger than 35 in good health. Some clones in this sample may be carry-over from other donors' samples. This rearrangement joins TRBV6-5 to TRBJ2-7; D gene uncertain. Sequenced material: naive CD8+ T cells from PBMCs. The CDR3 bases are TGTGCCAGCAGCGTTGGCGGCTACGAGCAGTACTTC. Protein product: CASSVGGYEQYF.